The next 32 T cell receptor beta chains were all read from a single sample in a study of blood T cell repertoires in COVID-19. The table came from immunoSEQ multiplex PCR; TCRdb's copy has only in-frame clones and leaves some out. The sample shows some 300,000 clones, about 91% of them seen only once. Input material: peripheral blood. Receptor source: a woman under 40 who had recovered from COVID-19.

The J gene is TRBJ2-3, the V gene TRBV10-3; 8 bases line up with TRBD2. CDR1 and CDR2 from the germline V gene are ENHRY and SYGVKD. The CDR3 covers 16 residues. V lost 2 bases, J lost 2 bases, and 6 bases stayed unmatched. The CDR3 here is CAISEGQRGITDTQYF. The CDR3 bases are TGTGCCATCAGTGAGGGTCAGCGGGGGATCACAGATACGCAGTATTTT.

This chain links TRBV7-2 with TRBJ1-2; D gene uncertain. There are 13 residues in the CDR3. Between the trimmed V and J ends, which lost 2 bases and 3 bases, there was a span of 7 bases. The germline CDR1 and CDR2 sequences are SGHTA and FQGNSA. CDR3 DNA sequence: TGTGCCAGCAGCTTATTCTCCGACTATGGCTACACCTTC. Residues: CASSLFSDYGYTF.

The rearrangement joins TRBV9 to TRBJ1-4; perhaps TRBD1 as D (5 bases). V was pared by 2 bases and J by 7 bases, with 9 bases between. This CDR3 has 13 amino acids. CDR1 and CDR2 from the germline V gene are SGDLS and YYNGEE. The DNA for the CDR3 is TGTGCCAGCAGCGTCTCTCAGGGTGAAAAACTGTTTTTT. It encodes CASSVSQGEKLFF.

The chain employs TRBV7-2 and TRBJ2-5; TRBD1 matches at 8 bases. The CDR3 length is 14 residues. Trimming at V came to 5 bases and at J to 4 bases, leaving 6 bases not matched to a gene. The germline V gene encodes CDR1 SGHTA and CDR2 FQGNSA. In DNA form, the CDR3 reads TGTGCCAGCAGCGCCGCAGGGGGCGCAGAGACCCAGTACTTC. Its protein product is CASSAAGGAETQYF.

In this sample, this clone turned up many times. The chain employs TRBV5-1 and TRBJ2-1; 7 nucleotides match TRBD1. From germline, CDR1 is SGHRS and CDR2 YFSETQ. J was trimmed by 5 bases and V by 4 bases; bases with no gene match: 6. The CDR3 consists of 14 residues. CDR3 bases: TGCGCCAGCAGCGTTACCGGGACAGACAATGAGCAGTTCTTC. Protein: CASSVTGTDNEQFF. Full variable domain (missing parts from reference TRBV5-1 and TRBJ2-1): KAGVTQTPRYLIKTRGQQVTLSCSPISGHRSVSWYQQTPGQGLQFLFEYFSETQRNKGNFPGRFSGRQFSNSRSEMNVSTLELGDSALYLCASSVTGTDNEQFFGPGTRLTVL.

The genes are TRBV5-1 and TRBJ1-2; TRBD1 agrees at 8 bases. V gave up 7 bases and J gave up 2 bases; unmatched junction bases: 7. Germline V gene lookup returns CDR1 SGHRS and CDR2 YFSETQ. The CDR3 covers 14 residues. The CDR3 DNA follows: TGCGCCAGCGGGACAGGACTATCAAACTATGGCTACACCTTC. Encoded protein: CASGTGLSNYGYTF.

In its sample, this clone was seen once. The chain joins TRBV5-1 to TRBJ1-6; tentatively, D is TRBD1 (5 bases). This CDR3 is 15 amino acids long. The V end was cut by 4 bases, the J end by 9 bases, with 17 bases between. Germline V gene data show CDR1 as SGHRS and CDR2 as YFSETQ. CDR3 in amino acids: CASSPVGQGSSPLHF. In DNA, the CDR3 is TGCGCCAGCAGCCCGGTAGGGCAGGGTAGTTCACCCCTCCACTTT.

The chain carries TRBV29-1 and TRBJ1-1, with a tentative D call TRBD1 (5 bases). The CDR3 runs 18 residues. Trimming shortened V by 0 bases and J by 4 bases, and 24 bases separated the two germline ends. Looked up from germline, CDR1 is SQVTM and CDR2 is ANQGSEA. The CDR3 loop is CSVEDRRAGLSRSTEAFF. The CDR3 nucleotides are TGCAGCGTTGAAGATCGGAGGGCAGGGCTGTCACGGAGCACTGAAGCTTTCTTT.

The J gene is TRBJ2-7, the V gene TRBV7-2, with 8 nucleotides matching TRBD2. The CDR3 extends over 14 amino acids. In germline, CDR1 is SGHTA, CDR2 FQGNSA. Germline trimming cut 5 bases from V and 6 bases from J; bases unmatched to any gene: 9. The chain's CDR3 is CASSAPGLGVEQYF. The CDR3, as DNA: TGTGCCAGCAGCGCGCCGGGACTAGGGGTCGAGCAGTACTTC.

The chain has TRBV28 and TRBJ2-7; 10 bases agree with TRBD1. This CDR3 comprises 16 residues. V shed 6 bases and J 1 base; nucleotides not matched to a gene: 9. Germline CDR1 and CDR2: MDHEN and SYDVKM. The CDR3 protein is CASSSLADRGSYEQYF. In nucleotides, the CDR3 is TGTGCCAGCAGCTCCCTCGCGGACAGGGGGTCCTACGAGCAGTACTTC. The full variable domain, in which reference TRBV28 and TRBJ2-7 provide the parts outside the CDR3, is DVKVTQSSRYLVKRTGEKVFLECVQDMDHENMFWYRQDPGLGLRLIYFSYDVKMKEKGDIPEGYSVSREKKERFSLILESASTNQTSMYLCASSSLADRGSYEQYFGPGTRLTVT.

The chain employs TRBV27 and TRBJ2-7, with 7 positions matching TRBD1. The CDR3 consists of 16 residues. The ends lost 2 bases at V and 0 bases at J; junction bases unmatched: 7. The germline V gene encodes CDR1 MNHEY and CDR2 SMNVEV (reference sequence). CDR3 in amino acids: CASSLLQGPSSYEQYF. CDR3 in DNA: TGTGCCAGCAGTTTACTACAGGGGCCCAGCTCCTACGAGCAGTACTTC.

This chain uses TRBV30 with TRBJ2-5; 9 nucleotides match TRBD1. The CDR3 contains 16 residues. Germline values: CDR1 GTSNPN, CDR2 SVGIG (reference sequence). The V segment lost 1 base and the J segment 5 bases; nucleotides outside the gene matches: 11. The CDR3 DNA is TGTGCCTGGAGTGGTTGGGGACAGGGAGATTACGAGACCCAGTACTTC. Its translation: CAWSGWGQGDYETQYF.

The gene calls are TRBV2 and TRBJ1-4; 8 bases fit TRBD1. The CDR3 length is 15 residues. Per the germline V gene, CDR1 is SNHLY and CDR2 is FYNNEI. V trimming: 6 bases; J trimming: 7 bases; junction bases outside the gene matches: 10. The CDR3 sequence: CASRRRTGKGEKLFF. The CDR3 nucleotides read TGTGCCAGCAGGCGCCGGACAGGGAAGGGTGAAAAACTGTTTTTT.

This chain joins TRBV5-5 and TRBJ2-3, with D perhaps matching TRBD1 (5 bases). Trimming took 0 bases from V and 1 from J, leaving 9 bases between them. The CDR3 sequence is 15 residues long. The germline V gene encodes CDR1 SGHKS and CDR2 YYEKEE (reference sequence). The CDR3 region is CASSLVATGTDTQYF. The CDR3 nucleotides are TGTGCCAGCAGCTTGGTGGCGACAGGCACAGATACGCAGTATTTT. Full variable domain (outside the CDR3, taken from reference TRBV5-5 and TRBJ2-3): DAGVTQSPTHLIKTRGQQVTLRCSPISGHKSVSWYQQVLGQGPQFIFQYYEKEERGRGNFPDRFSARQFPNYSSELNVNALLLGDSALYLCASSLVATGTDTQYFGPGTRLTVL.

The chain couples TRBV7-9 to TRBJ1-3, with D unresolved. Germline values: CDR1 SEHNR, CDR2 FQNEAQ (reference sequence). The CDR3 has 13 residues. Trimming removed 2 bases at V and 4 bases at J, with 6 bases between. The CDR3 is CASSLMEGNTIYF. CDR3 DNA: TGTGCCAGCAGCTTAATGGAGGGAAACACCATATATTTT.

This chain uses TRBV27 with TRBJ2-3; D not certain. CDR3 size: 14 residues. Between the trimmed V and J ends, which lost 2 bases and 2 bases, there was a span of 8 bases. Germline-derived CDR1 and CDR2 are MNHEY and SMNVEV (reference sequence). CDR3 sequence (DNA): TGTGCCAGCAGTTTAACCTACTACACAGATACGCAGTATTTT. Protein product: CASSLTYYTDTQYF.

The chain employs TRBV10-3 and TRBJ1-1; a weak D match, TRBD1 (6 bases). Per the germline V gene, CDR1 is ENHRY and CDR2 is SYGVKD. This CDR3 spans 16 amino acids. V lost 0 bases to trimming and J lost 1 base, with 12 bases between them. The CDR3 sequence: CAISESPAGENTEAFF. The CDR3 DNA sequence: TGTGCCATCAGTGAGTCGCCGGCAGGGGAGAACACTGAAGCTTTCTTT.

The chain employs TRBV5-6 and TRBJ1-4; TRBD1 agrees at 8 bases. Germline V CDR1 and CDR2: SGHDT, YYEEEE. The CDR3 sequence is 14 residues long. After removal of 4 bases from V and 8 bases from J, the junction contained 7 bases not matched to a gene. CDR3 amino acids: CASSPTGVREKLFF. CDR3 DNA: TGTGCCAGCAGCCCGACAGGGGTAAGAGAAAAACTGTTTTTT.

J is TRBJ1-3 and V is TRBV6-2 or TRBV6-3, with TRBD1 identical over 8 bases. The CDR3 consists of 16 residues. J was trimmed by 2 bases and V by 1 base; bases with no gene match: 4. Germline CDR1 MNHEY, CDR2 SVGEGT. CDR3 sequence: CASSYLEQGAGNTIYF. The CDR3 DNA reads TGTGCCAGCAGTTACTTAGAACAGGGGGCTGGAAACACCATATATTTT.

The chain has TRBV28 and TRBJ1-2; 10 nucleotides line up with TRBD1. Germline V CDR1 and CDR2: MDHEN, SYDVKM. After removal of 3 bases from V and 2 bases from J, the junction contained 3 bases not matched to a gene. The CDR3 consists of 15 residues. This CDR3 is CASSFAGQGNYGYTF. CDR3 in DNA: TGTGCCAGCAGTTTCGCGGGACAGGGGAACTATGGCTACACCTTC.

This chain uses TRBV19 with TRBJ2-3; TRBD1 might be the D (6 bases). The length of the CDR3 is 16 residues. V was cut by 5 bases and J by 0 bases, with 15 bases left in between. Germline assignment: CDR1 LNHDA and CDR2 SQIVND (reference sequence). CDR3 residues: CASSLRRTVSTDTQYF. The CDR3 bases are TGTGCCAGTAGTCTAAGAAGGACAGTTAGCACAGATACGCAGTATTTT.

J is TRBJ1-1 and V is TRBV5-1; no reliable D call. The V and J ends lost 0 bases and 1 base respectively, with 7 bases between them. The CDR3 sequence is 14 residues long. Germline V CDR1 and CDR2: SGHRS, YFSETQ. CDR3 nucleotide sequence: TGCGCCAGCAGCTTGGTCCCAGAGAACACTGAAGCTTTCTTT. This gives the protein CASSLVPENTEAFF.

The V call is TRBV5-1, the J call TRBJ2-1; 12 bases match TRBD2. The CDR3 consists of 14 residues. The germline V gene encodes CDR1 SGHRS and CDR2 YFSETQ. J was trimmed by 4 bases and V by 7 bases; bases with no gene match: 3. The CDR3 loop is CASGLAGYYNEQFF. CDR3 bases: TGCGCCAGCGGACTAGCGGGGTATTACAATGAGCAGTTCTTC.

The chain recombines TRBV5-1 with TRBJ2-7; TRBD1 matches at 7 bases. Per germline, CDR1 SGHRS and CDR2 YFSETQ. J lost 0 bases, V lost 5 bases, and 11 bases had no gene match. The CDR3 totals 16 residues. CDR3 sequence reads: CASRGAGGALSYEQYF. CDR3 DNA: TGCGCCAGCAGGGGAGCAGGGGGTGCCCTCTCCTACGAGCAGTACTTC.

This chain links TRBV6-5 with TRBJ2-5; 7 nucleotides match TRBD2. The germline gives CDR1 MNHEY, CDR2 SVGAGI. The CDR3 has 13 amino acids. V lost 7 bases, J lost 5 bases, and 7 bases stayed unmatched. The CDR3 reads CASTPGGQETQYF. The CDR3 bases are TGTGCCAGCACCCCGGGAGGCCAGGAGACCCAGTACTTC.

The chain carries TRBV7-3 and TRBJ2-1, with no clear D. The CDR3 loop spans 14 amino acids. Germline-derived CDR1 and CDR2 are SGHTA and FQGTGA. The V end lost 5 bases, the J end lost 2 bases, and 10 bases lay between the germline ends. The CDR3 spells CASSLGYTYNEQFF. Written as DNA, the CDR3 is TGTGCCAGCAGCCTCGGGTACACCTACAATGAGCAGTTCTTC.

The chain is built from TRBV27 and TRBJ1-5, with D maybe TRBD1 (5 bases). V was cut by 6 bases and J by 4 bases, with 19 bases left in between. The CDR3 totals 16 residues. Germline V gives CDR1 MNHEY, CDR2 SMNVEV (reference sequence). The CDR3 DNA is TGTGCCAGCAGCCCAGACCGGGTTAGGGGTAATCAGCCCCAGCATTTT. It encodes CASSPDRVRGNQPQHF.

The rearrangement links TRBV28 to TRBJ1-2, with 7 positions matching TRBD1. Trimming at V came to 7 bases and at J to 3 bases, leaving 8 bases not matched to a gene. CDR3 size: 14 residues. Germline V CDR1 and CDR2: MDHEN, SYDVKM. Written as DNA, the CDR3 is TGTGCCAGCAAAAGACAGGGAAGCGACTATGGCTACACCTTC. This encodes CASKRQGSDYGYTF.

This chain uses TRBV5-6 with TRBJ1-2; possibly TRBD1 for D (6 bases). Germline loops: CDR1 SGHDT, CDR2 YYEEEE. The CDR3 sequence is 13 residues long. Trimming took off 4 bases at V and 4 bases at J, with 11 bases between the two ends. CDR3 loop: CASSLGGGYGYTF. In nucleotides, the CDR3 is TGTGCCAGCAGCCTAGGGGGGGGCTATGGCTACACCTTC.

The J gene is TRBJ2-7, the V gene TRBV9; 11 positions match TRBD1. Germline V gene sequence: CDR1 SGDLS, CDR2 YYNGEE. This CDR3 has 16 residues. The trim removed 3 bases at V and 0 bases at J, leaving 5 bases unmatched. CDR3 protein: CASSAGTGGYSYEQYF. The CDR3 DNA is TGTGCCAGCAGCGCCGGGACAGGGGGGTACTCCTACGAGCAGTACTTC.

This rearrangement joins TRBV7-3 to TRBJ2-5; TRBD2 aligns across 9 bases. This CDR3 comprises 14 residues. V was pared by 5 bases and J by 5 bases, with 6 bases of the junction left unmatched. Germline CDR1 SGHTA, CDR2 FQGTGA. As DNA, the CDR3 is TGTGCCAGCAGCCCTAGCGGGGCGGGGGAGACCCAGTACTTC. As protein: CASSPSGAGETQYF.

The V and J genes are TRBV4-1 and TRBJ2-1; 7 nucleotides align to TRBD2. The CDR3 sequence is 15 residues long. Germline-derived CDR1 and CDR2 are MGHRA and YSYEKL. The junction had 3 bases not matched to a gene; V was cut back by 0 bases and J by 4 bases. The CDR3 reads CASSQDRAGYNEQFF. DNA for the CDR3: TGCGCCAGCAGCCAAGACCGAGCGGGGTACAATGAGCAGTTCTTC.